The 12 T cell receptor beta chains given below trace back to one sample, sequenced in a study of blood T cells in healthy people across ages. A second PCR of 7 to 11 cycles used a sample-barcoded 5' primer and a J-beta primer mix. One entry per CDR3 protein, called by TCRdb with MiXCR from the 5' RACE reads. In the table there are approximately 1.5 million distinct CDR3 sequences, 30% to 35% of which are singletons. The sequencing sample was made of blood. These receptors originate from a woman younger than 45 in good health.

This clonotype was detected only a few times. The rearrangement joins TRBV20-1 to TRBJ1-1, with 9 bases matching TRBD1. The germline V gene has CDR1 DFQATT and CDR2 SNEGSKA (reference sequence). This CDR3 is built from 13 residues. Trimming removed 2 bases from V and 11 bases from J; junction bases left unmatched: 9. This CDR3 is CSARQTGGALAFF. The CDR3 DNA is TGCAGTGCTAGACAAACAGGGGGCGCGCTGGCTTTCTTT.

V and J are TRBV6-1 and TRBJ1-6; D gene unclear. Looked up from germline, CDR1 is MNHNS and CDR2 is SASEGT. This CDR3 contains 14 residues. Trimming removed 0 bases from V and 10 bases from J, with 10 bases in between. The CDR3 is CASSEAMQGSPLHF. In DNA, the CDR3 is TGTGCCAGCAGTGAAGCGATGCAAGGCTCACCCCTCCACTTT.

This clonotype was observed a handful of times. The gene calls are TRBV20-1 and TRBJ1-5; D perhaps matches TRBD1 (6 bases). Trimming stripped 6 bases from V and 4 bases from J, with 13 bases between. The CDR3 spans 13 residues. In germline, CDR1 is DFQATT, CDR2 SNEGSKA (reference sequence). CDR3 in DNA: TGCAGTGCCACCCTTACAGGGAATCAGCCCCAGCATTTT. It specifies CSATLTGNQPQHF.

This clonotype was recorded at least ten times. The V and J genes are TRBV29-1 and TRBJ1-1; D is unresolved. Germline CDR1 SQVTM, CDR2 ANQGSEA. The ends were cut back, 0 bases at V and 12 bases at J, with 14 bases in the middle. The CDR3 has 12 amino acids. The CDR3 region has the DNA TGCAGCGTTGAAGATCCTGGCTCGGGGTCTTTCTTT. This gives the protein CSVEDPGSGSFF.

The chain carries TRBV20-1 and TRBJ2-5, with TRBD1 matching over 7 bases. The CDR3 sequence is 13 residues long. The trim removed 6 bases at V and 1 base at J, leaving 5 bases unmatched. In germline, CDR1 is DFQATT, CDR2 SNEGSKA (reference sequence). The CDR3 reads CSAPGQSQETQYF. The CDR3 nucleotides read TGCAGTGCCCCGGGACAGAGCCAAGAGACCCAGTACTTC.

The chain has TRBV9 and TRBJ2-3, with unresolved D. V lost 0 bases and J 6 bases, leaving 11 bases between the germline ends. This CDR3 contains 14 residues. Germline V gene data show CDR1 as SGDLS and CDR2 as YYNGEE. CDR3 bases: TGTGCCAGCAGCGTAGAGGACGCTCGTGATACGCAGTATTTT. Protein product: CASSVEDARDTQYF.

This clonotype was recorded many times. The rearrangement joins TRBV29-1 to TRBJ2-7; D possibly corresponds to TRBD2 (6 bases). This CDR3 contains 13 residues. Germline assignment: CDR1 SQVTM and CDR2 ANQGSEA. V was cut by 5 bases and J by 2 bases, with 13 bases left in between. The CDR3 sequence is CSVRRGSAYEQYF. The CDR3, as DNA: TGCAGCGTTCGGAGGGGATCTGCCTACGAGCAGTACTTC.

The chain carries TRBV6-5 and TRBJ2-1; 10 nucleotides agree with TRBD1. The length of the CDR3 is 12 residues. V was pared by 4 bases and J by 15 bases, with 6 bases of the junction left unmatched. Per germline, CDR1 MNHEY and CDR2 SVGAGI. The CDR3 region has the DNA TGTGCCAGCAGTTCCGGGACAGGGGTGGTGTTCTTC. Amino acid sequence: CASSSGTGVVFF.

V is TRBV4-2 and J is TRBJ2-3; perhaps D is TRBD1 or TRBD2 (5 bases each). Per the germline V gene, CDR1 is LGHNA and CDR2 is YNFKEQ. This CDR3 contains 15 residues. V was trimmed by 6 bases and J by 5 bases, leaving 18 bases between them. The CDR3 reads CASSFTGAGGDTQYF. The CDR3 DNA follows: TGTGCCAGCAGTTTCACCGGGGCCGGAGGAGATACGCAGTATTTT.

The V call is TRBV7-9, the J call TRBJ2-5; 7 nucleotides align to TRBD2. The CDR3 has 15 residues. Germline V gives CDR1 SEHNR, CDR2 FQNEAQ (reference sequence). J was trimmed by 2 bases and V by 5 bases; bases with no gene match: 8. The CDR3 here is CASSRVLAVQETQYF. The CDR3 nucleotides are TGTGCCAGCAGCCGCGTTCTAGCGGTTCAAGAGACCCAGTACTTC.

The CDR3 protein is CASSLAGTSSQETQYF. Here the CDR3 DNA reads TGTGCCAGCAGCTTAGCTGGGACTAGCTCCCAAGAGACCCAGTACTTC. The chain uses TRBV7-2 and TRBJ2-5; TRBD2 aligns across 9 bases. Unmatched junction bases numbered 3, after V lost 0 bases and J lost 1 base. Germline V gene data show CDR1 as SGHTA and CDR2 as FQGNSA. This CDR3 is 16 amino acids long.

This clonotype came up many times. This chain links TRBV29-1 with TRBJ2-5, with 7 bases lining up with TRBD2. Germline values: CDR1 SQVTM, CDR2 ANQGSEA. The CDR3 extends over 15 amino acids. The V and J ends lost 4 bases and 5 bases, in that order; junction bases with no gene match: 13. The CDR3 sequence: CSVVRVPLGGETQYF. The DNA for the CDR3 is TGCAGCGTTGTCAGGGTTCCCTTGGGGGGGGAGACCCAGTACTTC.